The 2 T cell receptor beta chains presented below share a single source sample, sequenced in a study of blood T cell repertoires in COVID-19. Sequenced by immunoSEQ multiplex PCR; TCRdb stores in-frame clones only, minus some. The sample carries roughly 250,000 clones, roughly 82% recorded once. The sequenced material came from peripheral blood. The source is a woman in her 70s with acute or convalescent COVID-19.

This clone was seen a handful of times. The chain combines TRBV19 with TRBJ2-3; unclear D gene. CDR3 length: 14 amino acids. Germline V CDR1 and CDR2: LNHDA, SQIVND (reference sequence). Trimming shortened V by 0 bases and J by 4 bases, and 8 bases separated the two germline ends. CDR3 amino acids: CASSIDPRPDTQYF. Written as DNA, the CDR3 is TGTGCCAGTAGTATAGACCCGAGGCCAGATACGCAGTATTTT.

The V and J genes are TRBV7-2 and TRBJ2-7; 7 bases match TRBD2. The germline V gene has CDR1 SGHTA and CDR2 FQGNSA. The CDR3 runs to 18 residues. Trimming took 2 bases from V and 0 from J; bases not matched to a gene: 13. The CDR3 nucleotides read TGTGCCAGCAGCTTAAGTTCCCCACTTAGCGGGCGCTCCTACGAGCAGTACTTC. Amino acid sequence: CASSLSSPLSGRSYEQYF.